This passage covers 24 T cell receptor beta chains from one sample sequenced in a study of CD8 T cells in Susac syndrome. RNA totalling about 0.45 to 1 ug underwent reverse transcription with random hexamers. TCRdb analysed the immunoSEQ multiplex PCR reads with MiXCR anew, one entry per CDR3 protein. The data contain fewer than 200,000 distinct CDR3 sequences, 85% to 95% of them singletons. The sequenced material came from CD8+ T cells from PBMCs. These receptors originate from a human donor with multiple sclerosis.

The V call is TRBV20-1, the J call TRBJ2-1; TRBD1 aligns across 7 bases. CDR3 size: 14 residues. Germline V gene lookup returns CDR1 DFQATT and CDR2 SNEGSKA (reference sequence). Trimming at V came to 5 bases and at J to 4 bases, leaving 8 bases not matched to a gene. The CDR3 loop reads CSAENRGFYNEQFF. The CDR3, as DNA: TGCAGTGCTGAAAACAGGGGATTTTACAATGAGCAGTTCTTC.

This chain connects TRBV6-5 to TRBJ2-2, with a possible D match to TRBD2 (5 bases). The V end lost 0 bases, the J end lost 6 bases, and 8 bases lay between the germline ends. Germline V gives CDR1 MNHEY, CDR2 SVGAGI. The CDR3 totals 14 residues. CDR3: CASSYSRGPGELFF. CDR3 nucleotides: TGTGCCAGCAGTTACTCGCGCGGGCCCGGGGAGCTGTTTTTT.

V and J are TRBV2 and TRBJ2-2; D possibly corresponds to TRBD1 (5 bases). V dropped 8 bases and J dropped 6 bases, with 10 bases sitting between them. Germline V CDR1 and CDR2: SNHLY, FYNNEI. This CDR3 region has 12 residues. DNA for the CDR3: TGTGCCAGCCAAATAGGGGCCGGGGAGCTGTTTTTT. As protein: CASQIGAGELFF.

The J gene is TRBJ1-2, the V gene TRBV27, with D unresolved. CDR1 is MNHEY, CDR2 SMNVEV, per germline (reference sequence). This CDR3 has 15 amino acids. Trimming cost V 7 bases and J 4 bases, with 19 bases left between them. CDR3 in amino acids: CASTNGSSLTYGYTF. CDR3 DNA: TGTGCCAGCACTAACGGATCCTCCCTCACCTATGGCTACACCTTC.

This chain connects TRBV12-3 or TRBV12-4 to TRBJ2-3; D not resolved. The CDR3 totals 12 residues. V was pared by 7 bases and J by 2 bases, with 7 bases between. The CDR3 spells CASIGYTDTQYF. In DNA, the CDR3 is TGTGCCAGCATAGGATACACAGATACGCAGTATTTT.

The chain carries TRBV2 and TRBJ2-1; D remains unclear. The CDR3 sequence is 14 residues long. Germline V gene lookup returns CDR1 SNHLY and CDR2 FYNNEI. Deletions cut 2 bases from V and 1 base from J, with 6 bases between. This CDR3 reads CASSEPKSYNEQFF. CDR3 bases: TGTGCCAGCAGTGAACCCAAATCCTACAATGAGCAGTTCTTC.

The gene calls are TRBV24-1 and TRBJ2-1; 7 bases are a match to TRBD1. The junction had 7 bases not matched to a gene; V was cut back by 10 bases and J by 5 bases. Germline values: CDR1 KGHDR, CDR2 SFDVKD. The CDR3 has 13 amino acids. The CDR3 region is CATKDRLNNEQFF. CDR3 sequence (DNA): TGTGCCACGAAGGACAGGCTTAACAATGAGCAGTTCTTC.

The sample holds one count of this clonotype. The chain carries TRBV4-1 and TRBJ2-3; D is undetermined. The germline gives CDR1 MGHRA, CDR2 YSYEKL. Trimming cost V 2 bases and J 6 bases, with 9 bases left between them. The length of the CDR3 is 13 residues. The CDR3 loop reads CASSQIAHDTQYF. The DNA of the CDR3 is TGCGCCAGCAGCCAAATAGCCCACGATACGCAGTATTTT.

The chain recombines TRBV28 with TRBJ2-1; D gene uncertain. Per the germline V gene, CDR1 is MDHEN and CDR2 is SYDVKM. The CDR3 covers 16 residues. The germline V and J ends were trimmed by 3 bases and 4 bases, with 16 bases remaining between them. The CDR3 sequence: CASSFPIKAPYNEQFF. The CDR3 bases are TGTGCCAGCAGTTTCCCTATAAAAGCCCCTTACAATGAGCAGTTCTTC.

The chain couples TRBV11-2 to TRBJ2-3, with 12 bases identical to TRBD2. CDR1 SGHAT and CDR2 FQNNGV come from the germline V gene. CDR3 size: 20 residues. V gave up 3 bases and J gave up 1 base; unmatched junction bases: 14. CDR3 bases: TGTGCCAGCAGCTTTAAGTCATCTAGCGGGAGGGCCCTTCGCACAGATACGCAGTATTTT. Protein: CASSFKSSSGRALRTDTQYF.

The chain employs TRBV27 and TRBJ1-2; D uncertain. V lost 2 bases to trimming and J lost 4 bases, with 11 bases between them. CDR3 length equals 14 residues. Germline-derived CDR1 and CDR2 are MNHEY and SMNVEV (reference sequence). The CDR3 is CASSLAAGPYGYTF. In DNA, the CDR3 is TGTGCCAGCAGTTTAGCGGCAGGACCCTATGGCTACACCTTC.

The genes are TRBV20-1 and TRBJ2-7; 7 nucleotides align to TRBD1. The V and J ends lost 7 bases and 2 bases, in that order; junction bases with no gene match: 5. The V gene's germline CDR1 is DFQATT and CDR2 SNEGSKA (reference sequence). The CDR3 runs to 12 residues. The CDR3 region has the DNA TGCAGTGGAGGGGGCAGTACCTACGAGCAGTACTTC. Its translation: CSGGGSTYEQYF.

Only one count was recorded for this clonotype. The gene calls are TRBV12-3 or TRBV12-4 and TRBJ2-1; TRBD2 matches 12 bases. The CDR3 has 17 amino acids. Trimming cost V 2 bases and J 6 bases; bases outside gene matches: 8. The chain's CDR3 is CASSLSPSGRVGNEQFF. The DNA for the CDR3 is TGTGCCAGCAGTTTAAGCCCTAGCGGGAGGGTTGGCAATGAGCAGTTCTTC.

The J gene is TRBJ2-1, the V gene TRBV3-1; the match to TRBD2 covers 14 bases. Germline lookup yields CDR1 LGHDT and CDR2 YNNKEL (reference sequence). V trimming: 3 bases; J trimming: 8 bases; junction bases outside the gene matches: 9. The CDR3 consists of 17 residues. DNA of the CDR3: TGTGCCAGCAGCCACATAATCGGGACTAGCGGGAGTCATGAGCAGTTCTTC. Residues: CASSHIIGTSGSHEQFF.

The gene calls are TRBV6-1 and TRBJ2-1; D remains ambiguous. The V gene's germline CDR1 is MNHNS and CDR2 SASEGT. Trimming stripped 1 base from V and 4 bases from J, with 8 bases between. This CDR3 spans 14 amino acids. The CDR3, as DNA: TGTGCCAGCAGTGAAGACAGACGGTACAATGAGCAGTTCTTC. It specifies CASSEDRRYNEQFF.

The rearrangement links TRBV27 to TRBJ2-1; 7 nucleotides line up with TRBD1. The CDR3 covers 13 residues. Losses at the gene ends were 6 bases for V and 4 bases for J; bases not matched to a gene: 3. CDR1 MNHEY and CDR2 SMNVEV come from the germline V gene (reference sequence). DNA for the CDR3: TGTGCCAGCAGCGACAGGGCTTACAATGAGCAGTTCTTC. Translating it yields CASSDRAYNEQFF.

The chain is built from TRBV13 and TRBJ1-2; 7 positions agree with TRBD1. The CDR3 spans 14 residues. Germline V lookup: CDR1 PRHDT, CDR2 FYEKMQ (reference sequence). Germline trimming cut 5 bases from V and 3 bases from J; bases unmatched to any gene: 6. The CDR3 spells CASSAYRGDYGYTF. CDR3 DNA sequence: TGTGCCAGCAGCGCCTACAGGGGCGACTATGGCTACACCTTC. The whole variable domain, remainder taken from reference TRBV13 and TRBJ1-2, is AAGVIQSPRHLIKEKRETATLKCYPIPRHDTVYWYQQGPGQDPQFLISFYEKMQSDKGSIPDRFSAQQFSDYHSELNMSSLELGDSALYFCASSAYRGDYGYTFGSGTRLTVV.

This clonotype was picked up one time. V and J are TRBV11-2 and TRBJ2-7; D might be TRBD2 (5 bases). The CDR3 is 14 residues long. V lost 1 base and J 5 bases, leaving 12 bases between the germline ends. Germline V gene data show CDR1 as SGHAT and CDR2 as FQNNGV. The chain's CDR3 is CASSLGYGKDEQYF. The CDR3 bases are TGTGCCAGCAGCTTAGGATACGGGAAGGACGAGCAGTACTTC. Complete variable domain (other parts from reference TRBV11-2 and TRBJ2-7): EAGVAQSPRYKIIEKRQSVAFWCNPISGHATLYWYQQILGQGPKLLIQFQNNGVVDDSQLPKDRFSAERLKGVDSTLKIQPAKLEDSAVYLCASSLGYGKDEQYFGPGTRLTVT.

This clonotype was recorded only once. V gene TRBV29-1 combines with J gene TRBJ1-2; D unclear. Germline V CDR1 and CDR2: SQVTM, ANQGSEA. The CDR3 extends over 13 amino acids. V was cut by 3 bases and J by 7 bases, with 15 bases left in between. CDR3 region: CSVDPQSIGGYTF. DNA of the CDR3: TGCAGCGTTGATCCGCAATCTATAGGTGGCTACACCTTC.

V gene TRBV9 combines with J gene TRBJ2-7; perhaps D is TRBD1 or TRBD2 (5 bases each). Germline CDR1 reads SGDLS; CDR2 reads YYNGEE. Trimming cost V 0 bases and J 2 bases, with 9 bases left between them. The CDR3 contains 14 residues. The CDR3 protein is CASSVGGSPYEQYF. CDR3 DNA: TGTGCCAGCAGCGTAGGGGGGAGCCCCTACGAGCAGTACTTC.

The CDR3: CASSSTSGTGLLEQYF. The CDR3 DNA follows: TGTGCCAGCAGTTCCACCTCCGGGACTGGTTTGTTGGAGCAGTACTTC. The V gene is TRBV27, the J gene TRBJ2-7, with D maybe TRBD2 (6 bases). CDR1 and CDR2 from the germline V gene are MNHEY and SMNVEV (reference sequence). The CDR3 spans 16 residues. V shed 4 bases and J shed 7 bases, with 23 bases lying between them.

The chain employs TRBV27 and TRBJ1-2; 7 positions agree with TRBD1. The length of the CDR3 is 14 residues. CDR1 and CDR2 from the germline V gene are MNHEY and SMNVEV (reference sequence). The V segment lost 5 bases and the J segment 0 bases; nucleotides outside the gene matches: 3. The CDR3 nucleotides read TGTGCCAGCAGTCCCGACAGGGCTAACTATGGCTACACCTTC. Encoded protein: CASSPDRANYGYTF.

This clonotype was observed once. This chain uses TRBV9 with TRBJ1-1; TRBD1 matches at 9 bases. Germline V lookup: CDR1 SGDLS, CDR2 YYNGEE. This CDR3 region has 12 residues. Germline trimming cut 4 bases from V and 10 bases from J; bases unmatched to any gene: 5. The CDR3: CASSPGTGLAFF. CDR3 sequence (DNA): TGTGCCAGCAGCCCCGGGACAGGGTTAGCTTTCTTT.

This chain joins TRBV20-1 and TRBJ2-5, with TRBD2 matching 8 bases. This CDR3 comprises 14 residues. With 5 bases clipped from V and 5 bases from J, the junction kept 10 bases outside the gene matches. The V gene's germline CDR1 is DFQATT and CDR2 SNEGSKA (reference sequence). The chain's CDR3 is CSADRQRGRETQYF. The DNA of the CDR3 is TGCAGTGCTGACCGACAGCGGGGGAGGGAGACCCAGTACTTC.